The 26 T cell receptor beta chains below come from one sample, sequenced in a study of graft-versus-host responses after intestinal transplantation. The antigens these receptors bind are not known. The table came from immunoSEQ multiplex PCR; TCRdb's copy has only in-frame clones and leaves some out. The repertoire has roughly 81,000 clones, approximately 80% of them found once; the top ten carry roughly 0.8%. Material: unstimulated CD4+ T cells sorted from spleen or lymph node cells, obtained before intestinal transplant. The receptors come from a human donor who received an intestinal transplant.

The chain combines TRBV7-9 with TRBJ2-7; 9 bases line up with TRBD1. The ends lost 4 bases at V and 3 bases at J; junction bases unmatched: 10. Germline V gene sequence: CDR1 SEHNR, CDR2 FQNEAQ (reference sequence). CDR3 length equals 16 residues. CDR3 sequence reads: CASSSTSWTGVYEQYF. DNA of the CDR3: TGTGCCAGCAGCTCAACATCCTGGACAGGGGTCTACGAGCAGTACTTC.

V gene TRBV6-1 combines with J gene TRBJ2-1, with D perhaps matching TRBD2 (6 bases). CDR1 and CDR2 from the germline V gene are MNHNS and SASEGT. Trimming stripped 4 bases from V and 0 bases from J, with 13 bases between. The CDR3 runs 16 residues. Here the CDR3 reads CASSGLRGSSYNEQFF. DNA of the CDR3: TGTGCCAGCAGTGGCCTCCGGGGGAGCTCCTACAATGAGCAGTTCTTC.

V usage is TRBV7-3 and J usage is TRBJ2-1, with D maybe TRBD2 (6 bases). This CDR3 has 16 amino acids. V lost 2 bases and J lost 4, with 15 bases in between. CDR1 is SGHTA and CDR2 is FQGTGA in the germline V gene. CDR3 amino acids: CASSLEGGMEYNEQFF. CDR3 DNA sequence: TGTGCCAGCAGCTTAGAAGGCGGGATGGAATACAATGAGCAGTTCTTC.

The rearrangement joins TRBV7-9 to TRBJ1-5; D call uncertain. The germline V gene encodes CDR1 SEHNR and CDR2 FQNEAQ (reference sequence). The V and J ends lost 4 bases and 6 bases respectively, with 10 bases between them. This CDR3 has 13 amino acids. The DNA of the CDR3 is TGTGCCAGCAGCTCGTTCGGTTCTCAGCCCCAGCATTTT. Protein product: CASSSFGSQPQHF.

The rearrangement links TRBV5-6 to TRBJ1-2, with D perhaps TRBD1 (6 bases). Trimming cost V 0 bases and J 3 bases, with 12 bases left between them. Germline CDR1 and CDR2: SGHDT and YYEEEE. The CDR3 runs 15 residues. CDR3 sequence: CASSLVRGTHYGYTF. The CDR3 bases are TGTGCCAGCAGCTTGGTCAGGGGAACCCACTATGGCTACACCTTC. The variable domain in full, completed from reference TRBV5-6 and TRBJ1-2, reads DAGVTQSPTHLIKTRGQQVTLRCSPKSGHDTVSWYQQALGQGPQFIFQYYEEEERQRGNFPDRFSGHQFPNYSSELNVNALLLGDSALYLCASSLVRGTHYGYTFGSGTRLTVV.

The V call is TRBV28, the J call TRBJ1-2, with TRBD1 identical over 10 bases. CDR3 length: 15 residues. Germline CDR1 and CDR2: MDHEN and SYDVKM. J was trimmed by 4 bases and V by 6 bases; bases with no gene match: 8. CDR3 sequence: CASRPGQGNSYGYTF. The CDR3 nucleotides read TGTGCCAGCAGACCGGGACAGGGGAATAGCTATGGCTACACCTTC.

The CDR3 coding sequence is TGTGCCAGCAGTCCCGGGACTCTTGGGGCCACCGGGGAGCTGTTTTTT. It specifies CASSPGTLGATGELFF. The V gene is TRBV28, the J gene TRBJ2-2, with D tentatively TRBD2 (6 bases). This CDR3 comprises 16 residues. Germline V gives CDR1 MDHEN, CDR2 SYDVKM. V lost 5 bases and J 4 bases, leaving 17 bases between the germline ends. The variable domain in full, with the rest retrieved from reference TRBV28 and TRBJ2-2, is DVKVTQSSRYLVKRTGEKVFLECVQDMDHENMFWYRQDPGLGLRLIYFSYDVKMKEKGDIPEGYSVSREKKERFSLILESASTNQTSMYLCASSPGTLGATGELFFGEGSRLTVL.

The rearrangement joins TRBV6-5 to TRBJ2-5; 9 bases line up with TRBD1. Looked up from germline, CDR1 is MNHEY and CDR2 is SVGAGI. V lost 2 bases to trimming and J lost 2 bases; unmatched junction nucleotides: 6. The CDR3 consists of 16 residues. The CDR3 region has the DNA TGTGCCAGCAGTTACGGGGTCGGGACAGGGCAAGAGACCCAGTACTTC. Protein sequence: CASSYGVGTGQETQYF.

CDR3 nucleotides: TGTGCCATCAGTGAGTCAACTAGCACAGATACGCAGTATTTT. This gives the protein CAISESTSTDTQYF. The chain is built from TRBV10-3 and TRBJ2-3; unclear D gene. The CDR3 is 14 amino acids. V lost 0 bases to trimming and J lost 0 bases, with 4 bases between them. Germline V lookup: CDR1 ENHRY, CDR2 SYGVKD.

In its sample, this clone was seen a few times. The chain has TRBV6-1 and TRBJ2-3; 8 bases agree with TRBD2. Germline V gives CDR1 MNHNS, CDR2 SASEGT. Germline trimming cut 2 bases from V and 0 bases from J; bases unmatched to any gene: 7. This CDR3 is 17 amino acids long. In DNA, the CDR3 is TGTGCCAGCAGTGAATCGGGGGGGGGCGGTAGCACAGATACGCAGTATTTT. Its protein product is CASSESGGGGSTDTQYF.

About this clone itself: Other DNA sequences from this sample encode an identical CDR3 as well. The chain is built from TRBV20-1 and TRBJ2-7, with TRBD1 as a possible D gene (5 bases). Germline V CDR1 and CDR2: DFQATT, SNEGSKA (reference sequence). The CDR3 has 11 residues. V lost 5 bases and J lost 3, with 8 bases in between. In nucleotides, the CDR3 is TGCAGTGCTTCCGACAGCTACGAGCAGTACTTC. Protein sequence: CSASDSYEQYF.

The table lists this clone with a count of one. The CDR3, as DNA: TGTGCCAGCAGTGGACTAACCGGGACAGGGTTCTACGAGCAGTACTTC. It translates to CASSGLTGTGFYEQYF. The chain is built from TRBV6-6 and TRBJ2-7, with 9 nucleotides matching TRBD1. Germline values: CDR1 MNHNY, CDR2 SVGAGI (reference sequence). This CDR3 has 16 amino acids. V shed 5 bases, J shed 3 bases, and the junction held 11 bases outside the gene matches.

The chain links TRBV10-3 to TRBJ2-5; no clear D. V dropped 2 bases and J dropped 1 base, with 5 bases sitting between them. CDR1 and CDR2 (germline): ENHRY, SYGVKD. The CDR3 has 13 residues. CDR3 loop: CAISEHSQETQYF. In nucleotides, the CDR3 is TGTGCCATCAGTGAGCACAGCCAAGAGACCCAGTACTTC.

The J gene is TRBJ1-5, the V gene TRBV6-1; the D is unclear. Germline lookup yields CDR1 MNHNS and CDR2 SASEGT. The CDR3 has 16 residues. V lost 2 bases and J 2 bases, leaving 13 bases between the germline ends. Here the CDR3 DNA reads TGTGCCAGCAGTGAATGGGCTGGTTTGGGCAATCAGCCCCAGCATTTT. Translated, it gives CASSEWAGLGNQPQHF.

The genes are TRBV6-5 and TRBJ2-1; 7 bases line up with TRBD2. The CDR3 contains 13 residues. Germline V CDR1 and CDR2: MNHEY, SVGAGI. Losses at the gene ends were 7 bases for V and 2 bases for J; bases not matched to a gene: 2. CDR3 sequence: CASKRGPYNEQFF. CDR3 DNA sequence: TGTGCCAGCAAGCGGGGACCCTACAATGAGCAGTTCTTC.

V is TRBV7-8 and J is TRBJ2-7; 9 positions agree with TRBD1. CDR3 size: 14 residues. Germline V lookup: CDR1 SGHVS, CDR2 FQNEAQ. With 7 bases clipped from V and 3 bases from J, the junction kept 7 bases outside the gene matches. The CDR3 coding sequence is TGTGCCAGCACGACGGGACAGGGAAACTACGAGCAGTACTTC. Residues: CASTTGQGNYEQYF.

A word on this clone: The junction departs from the called germline gene at one end, perhaps through a read error. This sequence joins TRBV2 and TRBJ1-1; 7 nucleotides align to TRBD1. The germline gives CDR1 SNHLY, CDR2 FYNNEI. The CDR3 is made up of 12 amino acids. The CDR3 DNA sequence: TGTGCCAGCAGTGCCACAGGGGCTGAGGCTTTCTTT. Translating gives CASSATGAEAFF.

The rearrangement uses TRBV6-1 and TRBJ2-7, with a possible D match to TRBD1 (8 bases). Germline V lookup: CDR1 MNHNS, CDR2 SASEGT. Trimming removed 5 bases at V and 5 bases at J, with 16 bases between. The CDR3 extends over 14 amino acids. CDR3 in amino acids: CASSLRQGRDEQYF. CDR3 bases: TGTGCCAGCAGTCTCAGACAGGGGAGGGACGAGCAGTACTTC.

The V and J genes are TRBV18 and TRBJ1-3; D is possibly TRBD1 (5 bases). Germline V lookup: CDR1 KGHSH, CDR2 LQKENI. Trimming took 2 bases from V and 1 from J, leaving 6 bases between them. The CDR3 spans 14 residues. CDR3: CASSPGGSGNTIYF. The CDR3 region has the DNA TGTGCCAGCTCACCAGGGGGGTCTGGAAACACCATATATTTT.

This chain links TRBV28 with TRBJ2-5, with TRBD2 matching 7 bases. V lost 2 bases and J lost 5; bases outside the gene matches: 11. The CDR3 contains 16 residues. The germline gives CDR1 MDHEN, CDR2 SYDVKM. This chain's CDR3 is CASSLGEGVGEETQYF. Here the CDR3 DNA reads TGTGCCAGCAGTTTAGGGGAGGGAGTGGGAGAGGAGACCCAGTACTTC.

This chain links TRBV7-9 with TRBJ2-6, with a tentative D call TRBD1 (5 bases). The V end lost 10 bases, the J end lost 3 bases, and 25 bases lay between the germline ends. The CDR3 extends over 18 amino acids. The V gene's germline CDR1 is SEHNR and CDR2 FQNEAQ (reference sequence). CDR3 sequence: CATLKTPREGLGANVLTF. CDR3 sequence (DNA): TGTGCCACCTTGAAAACTCCCAGGGAAGGCCTTGGGGCCAACGTCCTGACTTTC.

This chain connects TRBV4-1 to TRBJ2-7; maybe TRBD1 (6 bases). The V end lost 3 bases, the J end lost 1 base, and 22 bases lay between the germline ends. The CDR3 has 18 residues. Germline CDR1 and CDR2: MGHRA and YSYEKL. CDR3 protein: CASSHPQADRSYSYEQYF. CDR3 nucleotides: TGCGCCAGCAGCCACCCCCAAGCGGACAGATCTTATTCCTACGAGCAGTACTTC.

The CDR3 DNA follows: TGTGCCAGCAGCCGGGGGTTAAGTGAAAAACTGTTTTTT. Protein product: CASSRGLSEKLFF. V usage is TRBV11-1 and J usage is TRBJ1-4; maybe TRBD1 (5 bases). Looked up from germline, CDR1 is SGHAT and CDR2 is FQDESV (reference sequence). Trimming removed 5 bases at V and 7 bases at J, with 11 bases between. The length of the CDR3 is 13 residues.

The chain uses TRBV6-6 and TRBJ2-7; tentatively, D is TRBD1 (5 bases). This CDR3 is built from 15 residues. V dropped 3 bases and J dropped 5 bases, with 17 bases sitting between them. Per germline, CDR1 MNHNY and CDR2 SVGAGI (reference sequence). CDR3 DNA: TGTGCCAGCAGTTATTCGGGCAGGGTGCCAGACGAGCAGTACTTC. Protein product: CASSYSGRVPDEQYF.

V usage is TRBV6-6 and J usage is TRBJ2-5, with 12 positions matching TRBD2. CDR1 and CDR2 (germline): MNHNY, SVGAGI (reference sequence). Unmatched junction bases numbered 10, after V lost 6 bases and J lost 5 bases. This CDR3 contains 16 residues. CDR3 sequence: CASRRLAGVSRETQYF. The DNA of the CDR3 is TGTGCCAGCAGAAGACTAGCGGGAGTTTCGAGGGAGACCCAGTACTTC.

The sample holds a few counts of this clone. This sequence joins TRBV2 and TRBJ1-6; the D gene is possibly TRBD1 (5 bases). The ends were cut back, 6 bases at V and 10 bases at J, with 16 bases in the middle. CDR3 length equals 14 residues. The germline CDR1 and CDR2 sequences are SNHLY and FYNNEI. CDR3 DNA sequence: TGTGCCAGCAGCCCCACAGGAGTGGGCTCACCCCTCCACTTT. Translated: CASSPTGVGSPLHF.